The 30 T cell receptor beta chains below were found in one sample sequenced in a study of T cell responses to AZD1222 COVID-19 vaccine. Profiled with immunoSEQ multiplex PCR; TCRdb holds only in-frame clones, not every one. Here the sample spans 150,000 to 200,000 clones, approximately 93% being singletons. The sample consisted of peripheral blood, taken on day 0 of AZD1222 vaccination. The source is an adult in good health.

The rearrangement joins TRBV7-9 to TRBJ1-6; no clear D. Trimming stripped 6 bases from V and 7 bases from J, with 13 bases between. Germline loops: CDR1 SEHNR, CDR2 FQNEAQ (reference sequence). The CDR3 runs 14 residues. The CDR3 DNA is TGTGCCAGCAGTCAAAGAATAGAGAATTCACCCCTCCACTTT. Its protein is CASSQRIENSPLHF.

The J gene is TRBJ2-3, the V gene TRBV27; 7 bases align to TRBD2. The CDR3 length is 13 residues. In germline, CDR1 is MNHEY, CDR2 SMNVEV (reference sequence). The V gene end was trimmed by 2 bases and the J gene end by 4 bases; junction bases not matched to a gene: 0. The CDR3 here is CASSLRGADTQYF. In nucleotides, the CDR3 is TGTGCCAGCAGTTTACGGGGGGCAGATACGCAGTATTTT.

The chain combines TRBV19 with TRBJ1-2, with D tentatively TRBD1 (5 bases). The germline CDR1 and CDR2 sequences are LNHDA and SQIVND (reference sequence). The CDR3 extends over 15 amino acids. Trimming stripped 9 bases from V and 1 base from J, with 18 bases between. CDR3 region: CASRLMGDFNYGYTF. CDR3 nucleotides: TGTGCCAGCCGTCTGATGGGGGACTTTAACTATGGCTACACCTTC.

V is TRBV5-4 and J is TRBJ1-1, with a possible D match to TRBD1 (6 bases). Germline lookup yields CDR1 SGHNT and CDR2 YYREEE (reference sequence). V was cut by 5 bases and J by 5 bases, with 16 bases left in between. The CDR3 extends over 14 amino acids. This CDR3 is CASSSRGFSTEAFF. In nucleotides, the CDR3 is TGTGCCAGCAGTAGCAGGGGCTTTAGTACTGAAGCTTTCTTT.

The rearrangement joins TRBV2 to TRBJ2-1, with 13 nucleotides matching TRBD2. The trim removed 6 bases at V and 2 bases at J, leaving 7 bases unmatched. The CDR3 contains 17 residues. Germline loops: CDR1 SNHLY, CDR2 FYNNEI. The CDR3 loop is CASSQTSGGSPYNEQFF. The CDR3 nucleotides are TGTGCCAGCAGCCAGACTAGCGGGGGGTCACCCTACAATGAGCAGTTCTTC.

The CDR3 DNA reads as TGTGCCAGCAGTCCCCCTGAGGGGGCCTCTGGGGCCAACGTCCTGACTTTC. It is translated as CASSPPEGASGANVLTF. The chain joins TRBV28 to TRBJ2-6; 7 bases line up with TRBD1. The junction had 7 bases not matched to a gene; V was cut back by 5 bases and J by 0 bases. Germline V CDR1 and CDR2: MDHEN, SYDVKM. The CDR3 totals 17 residues.

The rearrangement links TRBV7-9 to TRBJ1-6; 12 nucleotides align to TRBD1. V lost 4 bases and J lost 8; bases outside the gene matches: 9. The CDR3 totals 17 residues. Looked up from germline, CDR1 is SEHNR and CDR2 is FQNEAQ (reference sequence). CDR3 sequence: CASSSFPGQGAYSPLHF. For the CDR3, the DNA is TGTGCCAGCAGCTCTTTTCCGGGACAGGGGGCTTATTCACCCCTCCACTTT.

The J gene is TRBJ2-2, the V gene TRBV11-1; D might be TRBD1 (5 bases). Germline V gives CDR1 SGHAT, CDR2 FQDESV (reference sequence). V was trimmed by 2 bases and J by 5 bases, leaving 12 bases between them. This CDR3 is 15 amino acids long. The DNA for the CDR3 is TGTGCCAGCAGCTTATTTGGTGACAGTACCGGGGAGCTGTTTTTT. It translates to CASSLFGDSTGELFF.

This chain links TRBV2 with TRBJ2-4; 7 bases are a match to TRBD2. V shed 5 bases, J shed 2 bases, and the junction held 3 bases outside the gene matches. The CDR3 consists of 14 residues. CDR1 and CDR2 from the germline V gene are SNHLY and FYNNEI. The CDR3 reads CASSSSGTKNIQYF. As DNA, the CDR3 is TGTGCCAGCAGTTCTAGCGGCACCAAAAACATTCAGTACTTC.

This clone has only a few counts. The chain joins TRBV19 to TRBJ2-7, with D possibly TRBD1 on 6 matching bases. V was trimmed by 3 bases and J by 7 bases, leaving 19 bases between them. Germline loops: CDR1 LNHDA, CDR2 SQIVND (reference sequence). This CDR3 has 15 amino acids. Here the CDR3 DNA reads TGTGCCAGTAGTATTCGGCAGGGGAGTGTTGAAGAGCAGTACTTC. Amino acids: CASSIRQGSVEEQYF.

The chain recombines TRBV27 with TRBJ1-1; D uncertain. Germline CDR1 and CDR2: MNHEY and SMNVEV (reference sequence). Trimming shortened V by 0 bases and J by 5 bases, and 10 bases separated the two germline ends. The CDR3 has 14 residues. The CDR3 spells CASSLSSSPTEAFF. Written as DNA, the CDR3 is TGTGCCAGCAGTTTATCCTCTTCCCCAACTGAAGCTTTCTTT.

This chain connects TRBV7-9 to TRBJ1-2; no definite D call. Trimming shortened V by 1 base and J by 2 bases, and 8 bases separated the two germline ends. Germline-derived CDR1 and CDR2 are SEHNR and FQNEAQ (reference sequence). The CDR3 totals 14 residues. This chain's CDR3 is CASSLGPGNYGYTF. CDR3 DNA: TGTGCCAGCAGCTTAGGCCCGGGAAACTATGGCTACACCTTC.

The chain recombines TRBV5-1 with TRBJ1-1, with D maybe TRBD1 (6 bases). There are 14 residues in the CDR3. Trimming removed 3 bases from V and 0 bases from J, with 9 bases in between. CDR1 and CDR2 (germline): SGHRS, YFSETQ. CDR3 sequence: CASSSDRMNTEAFF. CDR3 in DNA: TGCGCCAGCAGCTCTGACAGGATGAACACTGAAGCTTTCTTT.

The chain is built from TRBV11-3 and TRBJ2-3; D may be TRBD2 (7 bases). The CDR3 consists of 12 residues. Germline V lookup: CDR1 SGHNT, CDR2 YENEEA. V lost 6 bases, J lost 9 bases, and 13 bases lay in between. In DNA form, the CDR3 reads TGTGCCAGCAGTCGGGGAGGGGGGACGCAGTATTTT. Translated: CASSRGGGTQYF.

CDR3 sequence (DNA): TGTGCCATCAGGACGGACAGCGGTTACACTGAAGCTTTCTTT. It codes for CAIRTDSGYTEAFF. This chain links TRBV10-3 with TRBJ1-1, with D perhaps TRBD1 (6 bases). The CDR3 spans 14 residues. Between the trimmed V and J ends, which lost 6 bases and 3 bases, there was a span of 14 bases. Germline-derived CDR1 and CDR2 are ENHRY and SYGVKD.

The chain is built from TRBV27 and TRBJ2-3; 13 nucleotides match TRBD2. Germline-derived CDR1 and CDR2 are MNHEY and SMNVEV (reference sequence). The CDR3 is made up of 17 amino acids. The junction had 11 bases not matched to a gene; V was cut back by 5 bases and J by 6 bases. The CDR3 spells CASSLLPTSGGADTQYF. The CDR3 bases are TGTGCCAGCAGTCTTCTTCCCACTAGCGGGGGGGCGGATACGCAGTATTTT.

The chain recombines TRBV4-1 with TRBJ2-3; D is undetermined. V was trimmed by 0 bases and J by 5 bases, leaving 15 bases between them. CDR3 length: 16 residues. Germline lookup yields CDR1 MGHRA and CDR2 YSYEKL. The CDR3 protein is CASSQDSTLTKDTQYF. The CDR3 region has the DNA TGCGCCAGCAGCCAAGACTCTACGTTAACAAAAGATACGCAGTATTTT.

The chain employs TRBV5-1 and TRBJ2-2, with TRBD2 as a possible D gene (6 bases). This CDR3 comprises 18 residues. Trimming took 2 bases from V and 5 from J, leaving 22 bases between them. Germline V gene sequence: CDR1 SGHRS, CDR2 YFSETQ. CDR3 sequence (DNA): TGCGCCAGCAGCTTCACCCCCGTCGTCCGGGGGAATACCGGGGAGCTGTTTTTT. Translation gives CASSFTPVVRGNTGELFF.

V is TRBV5-8 and J is TRBJ1-1, with unresolved D. This CDR3 region has 14 residues. CDR1 and CDR2 (germline): SGHTS, YDEGEE. V was trimmed by 5 bases and J by 2 bases, leaving 13 bases between them. The CDR3: CASRRYSDNTEAFF. Here the CDR3 DNA reads TGTGCCAGCAGGCGCTACAGTGACAACACTGAAGCTTTCTTT.

The gene calls are TRBV9 and TRBJ1-1; tentative D call: TRBD1 (5 bases). The ends were cut back, 0 bases at V and 1 base at J, with 10 bases in the middle. This CDR3 has 15 amino acids. The germline V gene has CDR1 SGDLS and CDR2 YYNGEE. DNA for the CDR3: TGTGCCAGCAGCGTAGGGCAGGGACCGAACACTGAAGCTTTCTTT. It yields the protein CASSVGQGPNTEAFF. Combining the CDR3 with reference TRBV9 and TRBJ1-1 gives the whole variable domain DSGVTQTPKHLITATGQRVTLRCSPRSGDLSVYWYQQSLDQGLQFLIQYYNGEERAKGNILERFSAQQFPDLHSELNLSSLELGDSALYFCASSVGQGPNTEAFFGQGTRLTVV.

The rearrangement joins TRBV4-3 to TRBJ1-5, with unresolved D. Germline assignment: CDR1 LGHNA and CDR2 YSLEER. This CDR3 spans 13 amino acids. Trimming removed 1 base at V and 11 bases at J, with 12 bases between. The CDR3: CASSQVMADTQHF. The CDR3, as DNA: TGCGCCAGCAGCCAAGTAATGGCAGACACCCAGCATTTT.

The chain recombines TRBV5-1 with TRBJ2-5; 7 bases are shared with TRBD1. Germline loops: CDR1 SGHRS, CDR2 YFSETQ. V lost 2 bases to trimming and J lost 1 base; unmatched junction nucleotides: 5. The CDR3 is 15 amino acids. CDR3 sequence: CASSFRQGVQETQYF. In DNA, the CDR3 is TGCGCCAGCAGCTTCCGGCAGGGGGTCCAAGAGACCCAGTACTTC.

This clone was counted only a few times. V is TRBV4-1 and J is TRBJ1-1; D perhaps matches TRBD1 (5 bases). Germline CDR1 reads MGHRA; CDR2 reads YSYEKL. V was pared by 0 bases and J by 7 bases, with 15 bases between. This CDR3 is 15 amino acids long. DNA for the CDR3: TGCGCCAGCAGCCAAGACCCCGGGGCGGTCAGTGAAGCTTTCTTT. Residues: CASSQDPGAVSEAFF.

Worth noting for this clone: This CDR3 is also generated by other DNA sequences in the sample. The chain is built from TRBV18 and TRBJ1-5; perhaps TRBD1 as D (5 bases). The CDR3 totals 13 residues. Germline V gene lookup returns CDR1 KGHSH and CDR2 LQKENI. V gave up 3 bases and J gave up 5 bases, with 8 bases separating them. The CDR3 sequence is CASSPGVDQPQHF. For the CDR3, the DNA is TGTGCCAGCTCACCGGGGGTTGATCAGCCCCAGCATTTT.

This clone was counted only a few times. V usage is TRBV18 and J usage is TRBJ1-3, with 7 bases matching TRBD1. With 3 bases clipped from V and 2 bases from J, the junction kept 4 bases outside the gene matches. CDR3 length equals 15 residues. CDR1 and CDR2 (germline): KGHSH, LQKENI. CDR3 bases: TGTGCCAGCTCACCTTGGGACAGCGCTGGAAACACCATATATTTT. It is translated as CASSPWDSAGNTIYF.

J is TRBJ2-7 and V is TRBV7-9; no clear D. V was clipped by 8 bases and J by 2 bases, with 7 bases between them. Germline CDR1 SEHNR, CDR2 FQNEAQ (reference sequence). This CDR3 is 11 amino acids long. The chain's CDR3 is CASGRAYEQYF. The CDR3 DNA sequence: TGTGCCAGCGGCCGGGCCTACGAGCAGTACTTC.

The gene calls are TRBV6-5 and TRBJ2-3, with TRBD1 identical over 7 bases. Per germline, CDR1 MNHEY and CDR2 SVGAGI. V shed 5 bases and J 4 bases; nucleotides not matched to a gene: 6. The CDR3 consists of 14 residues. The CDR3 here is CASSPRGPSDTQYF. CDR3 nucleotide sequence: TGTGCCAGCAGTCCGAGGGGGCCCTCAGATACGCAGTATTTT.

The chain combines TRBV28 with TRBJ1-4; unclear D gene. V lost 8 bases, J lost 7 bases, and 14 bases lay in between. This CDR3 is built from 13 residues. Germline V gene sequence: CDR1 MDHEN, CDR2 SYDVKM. CDR3 DNA: TGTGCCAGCGCGAGCACCTACTTTGAAAAACTGTTTTTT. Its protein product is CASASTYFEKLFF. Supplemented by reference TRBV28 and TRBJ1-4, the full variable domain reads DVKVTQSSRYLVKRTGEKVFLECVQDMDHENMFWYRQDPGLGLRLIYFSYDVKMKEKGDIPEGYSVSREKKERFSLILESASTNQTSMYLCASASTYFEKLFFGSGTQLSVL.

The chain uses TRBV24-1 and TRBJ2-6, with 9 nucleotides matching TRBD1. The CDR3 is 18 residues long. V gave up 2 bases and J gave up 3 bases; unmatched junction bases: 7. From germline, CDR1 is KGHDR and CDR2 SFDVKD. The CDR3 nucleotides read TGTGCCACCAGTGATTCCGGGACAGGGTCCCATGGGGCCAACGTCCTGACTTTC. This codes for CATSDSGTGSHGANVLTF.

V and J are TRBV28 and TRBJ1-1; D remains ambiguous. CDR1 is MDHEN, CDR2 SYDVKM, per germline. This CDR3 is 16 amino acids long. V was shortened by 1 base and J by 5 bases, with 17 bases between the two germline ends. The CDR3 DNA follows: TGTGCCAGCAGTTTATCCCTTGTAGTTGATGAGACTGAAGCTTTCTTT. Protein: CASSLSLVVDETEAFF.